The 20 T cell receptor beta chains given below trace back to one sample, sequenced in a study of T cells in narcolepsy. TCRdb's table, derived via immunoSEQ multiplex PCR, lists solely in-frame clones and lacks some. Here the sample spans roughly 20,000 clones, roughly four fifths being singletons. The sequencing input was memory (CD45RA-) CD4+ T cells from blood. All receptors derive from a human donor in good health.

The chain joins TRBV5-4 to TRBJ2-1, with D perhaps matching TRBD1 or TRBD2 (5 bases each). Trimming cost V 0 bases and J 6 bases, with 10 bases left between them. Germline loops: CDR1 SGHNT, CDR2 YYREEE (reference sequence). CDR3 size: 14 residues. The CDR3 sequence is CASSLDRGLNEQFF. CDR3 sequence (DNA): TGTGCCAGCAGCTTGGACCGGGGCCTCAATGAGCAGTTCTTC.

This clone was seen more than once but under ten times. The chain links TRBV28 to TRBJ1-1, with D unresolved. This CDR3 region has 12 residues. Germline CDR1 and CDR2: MDHEN and SYDVKM. Trimming cost V 3 bases and J 11 bases, with 13 bases left between them. This CDR3 reads CASSFGVFSAFF. For the CDR3, the DNA is TGTGCCAGCAGTTTTGGGGTGTTTTCGGCTTTCTTT.

This chain uses TRBV5-1 with TRBJ2-2; D is unclear. The V gene's germline CDR1 is SGHRS and CDR2 YFSETQ. The CDR3 covers 14 residues. V lost 0 bases and J lost 4, with 7 bases in between. Written as DNA, the CDR3 is TGCGCCAGCAGCTTGGTAGGGCCCACCGGGGAGCTGTTTTTT. This gives the protein CASSLVGPTGELFF.

This clone was found once. This chain connects TRBV15 to TRBJ1-6; no definite D call. The CDR3 loop spans 13 amino acids. The V and J ends lost 0 bases and 7 bases respectively, with 4 bases between them. Germline loops: CDR1 LNHNV, CDR2 YYDKDF (reference sequence). Written as DNA, the CDR3 is TGTGCCACCAGCAGAGAGCCGAATTCACCCCTCCACTTT. Residues: CATSREPNSPLHF.

This clone was recorded once. The gene calls are TRBV9 and TRBJ1-6, with D hard to call. The CDR3 runs to 13 residues. Trimming removed 5 bases at V and 10 bases at J, with 13 bases between. Germline V gene data show CDR1 as SGDLS and CDR2 as YYNGEE. CDR3 sequence (DNA): TGTGCCAGCAGGGGCGGAGGTTACTCACCCCTCCACTTT. Translated, it gives CASRGGGYSPLHF.

The chain is built from TRBV18 and TRBJ2-7; the match to TRBD1 covers 9 bases. The CDR3 loop spans 17 amino acids. J was trimmed by 4 bases and V by 3 bases; bases with no gene match: 13. Germline loops: CDR1 KGHSH, CDR2 LQKENI. CDR3 in amino acids: CASSPGQGRTGTYEQYF. As DNA, the CDR3 is TGTGCCAGCTCACCGGGACAGGGCAGAACCGGGACTTACGAGCAGTACTTC.

This chain's CDR3 is CASSLGTGSDIQYF. CDR3 nucleotide sequence: TGTGCCAGCAGCTTAGGAACCGGGTCCGACATTCAGTACTTC. The chain combines TRBV7-3 with TRBJ2-4, with D unclear. Trimming removed 2 bases from V and 8 bases from J, with 13 bases in between. The length of the CDR3 is 14 residues. Germline CDR1 SGHTA, CDR2 FQGTGA.

The table lists this clone with a count of one. The chain is built from TRBV6-5 and TRBJ2-1, with D hard to call. Trimming removed 4 bases at V and 10 bases at J, with 14 bases between. Germline lookup yields CDR1 MNHEY and CDR2 SVGAGI. This CDR3 has 13 residues. In nucleotides, the CDR3 is TGTGCCAGCAGTTTTGGACGCCTATCCGAGCAGTTCTTC. Translating gives CASSFGRLSEQFF.

This chain joins TRBV2 and TRBJ2-7; D gene unclear. CDR3 size: 12 residues. V shed 1 base and J shed 4 bases, with 5 bases lying between them. Looked up from germline, CDR1 is SNHLY and CDR2 is FYNNEI. CDR3 residues: CASSEVVYEQYF. As DNA, the CDR3 is TGTGCCAGCAGTGAAGTAGTATACGAGCAGTACTTC.

The chain recombines TRBV10-2 with TRBJ2-7; 8 bases align to TRBD2. CDR3 length equals 14 residues. Germline V gene data show CDR1 as WSHSY and CDR2 as SAAADI. With 6 bases clipped from V and 4 bases from J, the junction kept 8 bases outside the gene matches. This CDR3 reads CASSAGTSIYEQYF. The CDR3 nucleotides are TGCGCCAGCAGCGCCGGGACTAGTATTTACGAGCAGTACTTC.

The V gene is TRBV20-1, the J gene TRBJ1-2, with 9 positions matching TRBD1. Germline lookup yields CDR1 DFQATT and CDR2 SNEGSKA (reference sequence). The CDR3 consists of 11 residues. The ends lost 4 bases at V and 8 bases at J; junction bases unmatched: 2. The CDR3, as DNA: TGCAGTGCTAACAGGGGGCACGGCTACACCTTC. Amino acids: CSANRGHGYTF.

The chain uses TRBV25-1 and TRBJ2-5, with TRBD2 matching 7 bases. The CDR3 totals 13 residues. Germline V lookup: CDR1 MGHDK, CDR2 SYGVNS. J lost 5 bases, V lost 10 bases, and 10 bases had no gene match. The DNA of the CDR3 is TGTGCCACCCTCGGGGGGAGTTGGGAGACCCAGTACTTC. This translates into CATLGGSWETQYF.

The chain combines TRBV16 with TRBJ1-2; no clear D. The germline V gene encodes CDR1 KGHSY and CDR2 FQNENV. V was clipped by 4 bases and J by 7 bases, with 16 bases between them. This CDR3 has 14 amino acids. The chain's CDR3 is CASSPLLGSGGYTF. CDR3 coding DNA: TGTGCCAGCAGCCCGCTGCTGGGTTCGGGTGGCTACACCTTC.

The CDR3: CAIRTGTENEKLFF. The CDR3 nucleotides read TGTGCCATCAGAACCGGGACAGAGAATGAAAAACTGTTTTTT. The chain employs TRBV10-3 and TRBJ1-4, with 7 bases identical to TRBD1. There are 14 residues in the CDR3. The germline CDR1 and CDR2 sequences are ENHRY and SYGVKD. Unmatched junction bases numbered 6, after V lost 6 bases and J lost 5 bases.

This clone occurred a few times. The sample holds other DNA sequences that translate to the same CDR3. The chain combines TRBV5-1 with TRBJ2-7; 8 bases match TRBD2. In germline, CDR1 is SGHRS, CDR2 YFSETQ. V shed 0 bases and J 4 bases; nucleotides not matched to a gene: 9. This CDR3 is 16 amino acids long. CDR3 sequence (DNA): TGCGCCAGCAGCTTGGGGCGGGCTAGCGGGTCGTACGAGCAGTACTTC. It yields the protein CASSLGRASGSYEQYF. Variable domain in full (rest from reference TRBV5-1 and TRBJ2-7): KAGVTQTPRYLIKTRGQQVTLSCSPISGHRSVSWYQQTPGQGLQFLFEYFSETQRNKGNFPGRFSGRQFSNSRSEMNVSTLELGDSALYLCASSLGRASGSYEQYFGPGTRLTVT.

The CDR3 DNA sequence: TGTGCCAGCTCACCATCCGGGGGGGATCAGCCCCAGCATTTT. Translating it yields CASSPSGGDQPQHF. The V and J genes are TRBV18 and TRBJ1-5; tentatively, D is TRBD1 (5 bases). Trimming removed 2 bases from V and 5 bases from J, with 10 bases in between. The germline gives CDR1 KGHSH, CDR2 LQKENI. CDR3 length: 14 residues. The variable domain in full, completed from reference TRBV18 and TRBJ1-5, reads NAGVMQNPRHLVRRRGQEARLRCSPMKGHSHVYWYRQLPEEGLKFMVYLQKENIIDESGMPKERFSAEFPKEGPSILRIQQVVRGDSAAYFCASSPSGGDQPQHFGDGTRLSIL.

The V and J genes are TRBV19 and TRBJ2-1, with TRBD1 matching over 9 bases. There are 15 residues in the CDR3. The germline CDR1 and CDR2 sequences are LNHDA and SQIVND (reference sequence). With V trimmed by 5 bases and J by 1 base, 3 bases remained unmatched. The CDR3 region has the DNA TGTGCCAGTAGTCCCGGACAGGGGTCCTACAATGAGCAGTTCTTC. Its protein product is CASSPGQGSYNEQFF. Full variable domain (missing parts from reference TRBV19 and TRBJ2-1): DGGITQSPKYLFRKEGQNVTLSCEQNLNHDAMYWYRQDPGQGLRLIYYSQIVNDFQKGDIAEGYSVSREKKESFPLTVTSAQKNPTAFYLCASSPGQGSYNEQFFGPGTRLTVL.

This chain joins TRBV7-9 and TRBJ1-1; D gene unclear. The CDR3 loop spans 12 amino acids. Germline CDR1 reads SEHNR; CDR2 reads FQNEAQ (reference sequence). The germline V and J ends were trimmed by 4 bases and 2 bases, with 5 bases remaining between them. The CDR3 loop is CASSSRNTEAFF. CDR3 coding DNA: TGTGCCAGCAGCTCCCGCAACACTGAAGCTTTCTTT.

DNA for the CDR3: TGCGCCAGCAGCTTGGGGGCGGTAGCGGGAGAAAGCAACGAGCAGTACTTC. It is translated as CASSLGAVAGESNEQYF. The chain is built from TRBV5-1 and TRBJ2-7; 9 bases map to TRBD2. The junction had 12 bases not matched to a gene; V was cut back by 0 bases and J by 5 bases. There are 17 residues in the CDR3. Germline V gene data show CDR1 as SGHRS and CDR2 as YFSETQ.

Here the CDR3 DNA reads TGTGCCAGCTTGAGGGGGGGGGCTGAAGAGACCCAGTACTTC. Translating gives CASLRGGAEETQYF. The chain uses TRBV7-2 and TRBJ2-5; a weak D match, TRBD2 (7 bases). Germline values: CDR1 SGHTA, CDR2 FQGNSA. Trimming pared 8 bases from V and 3 bases from J, leaving 16 bases between. The CDR3 runs 14 residues. Full variable domain (missing parts from reference TRBV7-2 and TRBJ2-5): GAGVSQSPSNKVTEKGKDVELRCDPISGHTALYWYRQSLGQGLEFLIYFQGNSAPDKSGLPSDRFSAERTGGSVSTLTIQRTQQEDSAVYLCASLRGGAEETQYFGPGTRLLVL.